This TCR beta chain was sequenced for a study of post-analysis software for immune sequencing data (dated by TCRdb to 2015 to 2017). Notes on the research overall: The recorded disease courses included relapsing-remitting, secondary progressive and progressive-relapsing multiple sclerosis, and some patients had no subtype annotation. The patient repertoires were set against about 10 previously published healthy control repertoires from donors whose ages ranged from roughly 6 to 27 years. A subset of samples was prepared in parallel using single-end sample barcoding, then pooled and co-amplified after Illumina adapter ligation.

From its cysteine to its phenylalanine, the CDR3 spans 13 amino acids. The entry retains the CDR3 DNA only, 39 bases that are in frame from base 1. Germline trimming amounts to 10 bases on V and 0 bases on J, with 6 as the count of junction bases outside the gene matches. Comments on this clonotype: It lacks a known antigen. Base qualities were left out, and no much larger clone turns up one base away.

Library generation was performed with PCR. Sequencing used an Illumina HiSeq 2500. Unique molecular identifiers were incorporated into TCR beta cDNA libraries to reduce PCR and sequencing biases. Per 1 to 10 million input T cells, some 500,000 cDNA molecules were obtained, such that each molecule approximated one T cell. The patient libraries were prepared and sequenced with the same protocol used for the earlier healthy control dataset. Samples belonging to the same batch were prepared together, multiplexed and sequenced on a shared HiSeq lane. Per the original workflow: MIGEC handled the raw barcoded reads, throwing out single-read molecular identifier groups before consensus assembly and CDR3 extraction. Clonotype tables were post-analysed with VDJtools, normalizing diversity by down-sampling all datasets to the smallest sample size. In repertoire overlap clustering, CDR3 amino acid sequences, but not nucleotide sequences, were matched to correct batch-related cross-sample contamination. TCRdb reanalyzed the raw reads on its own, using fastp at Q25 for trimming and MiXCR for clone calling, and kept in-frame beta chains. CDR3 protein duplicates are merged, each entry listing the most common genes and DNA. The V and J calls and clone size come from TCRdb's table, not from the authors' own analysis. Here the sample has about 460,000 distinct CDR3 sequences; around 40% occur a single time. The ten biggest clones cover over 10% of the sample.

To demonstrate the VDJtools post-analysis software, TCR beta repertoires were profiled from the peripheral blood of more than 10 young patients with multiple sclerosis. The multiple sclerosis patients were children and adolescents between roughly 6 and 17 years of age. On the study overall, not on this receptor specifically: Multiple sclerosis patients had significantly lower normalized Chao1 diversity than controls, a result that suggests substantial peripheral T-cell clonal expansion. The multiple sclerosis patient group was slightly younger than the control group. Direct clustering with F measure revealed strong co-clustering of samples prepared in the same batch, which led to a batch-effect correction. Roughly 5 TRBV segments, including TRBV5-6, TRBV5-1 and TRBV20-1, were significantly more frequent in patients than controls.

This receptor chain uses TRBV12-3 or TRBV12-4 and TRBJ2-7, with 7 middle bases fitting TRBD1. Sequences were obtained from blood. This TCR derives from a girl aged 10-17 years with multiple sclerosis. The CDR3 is CATSGTDSYEQYF. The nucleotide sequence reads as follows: TGTGCCACCTCCGGGACAGACTCCTACGAGCAGTACTTC.